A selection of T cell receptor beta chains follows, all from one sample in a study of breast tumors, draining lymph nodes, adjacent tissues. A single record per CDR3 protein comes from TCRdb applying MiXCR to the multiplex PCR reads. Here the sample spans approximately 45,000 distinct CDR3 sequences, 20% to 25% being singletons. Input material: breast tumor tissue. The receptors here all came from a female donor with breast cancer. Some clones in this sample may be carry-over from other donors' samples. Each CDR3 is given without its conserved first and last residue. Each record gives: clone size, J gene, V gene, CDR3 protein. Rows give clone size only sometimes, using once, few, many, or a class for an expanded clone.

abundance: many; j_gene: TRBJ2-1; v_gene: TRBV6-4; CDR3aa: ASSDSLAGEQF
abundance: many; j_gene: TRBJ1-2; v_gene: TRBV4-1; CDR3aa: ASSQERGRTRMADGYT
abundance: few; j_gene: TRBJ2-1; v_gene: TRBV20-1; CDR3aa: SARGDTSSYNEQF
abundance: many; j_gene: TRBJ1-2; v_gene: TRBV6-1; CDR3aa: AARGATYGYT
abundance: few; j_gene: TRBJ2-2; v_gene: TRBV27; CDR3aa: ASSYSGWAYTGELF
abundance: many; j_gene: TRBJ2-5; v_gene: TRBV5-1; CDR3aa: ASSLLVGGGQETQY
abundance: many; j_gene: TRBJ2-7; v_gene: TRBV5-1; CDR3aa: ASQDSGSYEQY
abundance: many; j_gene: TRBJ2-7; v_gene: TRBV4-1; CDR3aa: ASSLQLAAYEQY
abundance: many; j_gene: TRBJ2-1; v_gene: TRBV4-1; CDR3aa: ASSHPSGQGIPNEQF
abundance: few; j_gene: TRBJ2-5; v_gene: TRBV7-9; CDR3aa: ASSLGTTPARTQY
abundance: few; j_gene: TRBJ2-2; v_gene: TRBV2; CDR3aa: ASRDSGPGELF
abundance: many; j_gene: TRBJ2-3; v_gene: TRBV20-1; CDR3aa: SARGTGAGSKY
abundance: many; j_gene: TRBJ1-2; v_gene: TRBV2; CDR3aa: ASSEGDGGYT
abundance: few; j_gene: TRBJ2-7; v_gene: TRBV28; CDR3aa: ASSFSVSYEQY
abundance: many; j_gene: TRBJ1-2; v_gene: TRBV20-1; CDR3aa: SATRQGYGYT
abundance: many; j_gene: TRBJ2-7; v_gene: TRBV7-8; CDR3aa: ASSLVGGGSEQY
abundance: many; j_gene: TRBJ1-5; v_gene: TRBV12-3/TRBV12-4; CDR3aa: ASSHRDQPQH
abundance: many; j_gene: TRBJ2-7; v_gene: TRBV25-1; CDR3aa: ATGDNAYEQY
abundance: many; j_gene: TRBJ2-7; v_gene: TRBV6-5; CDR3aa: ASSPTGAYEQY
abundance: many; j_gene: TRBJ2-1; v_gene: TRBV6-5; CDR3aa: ASSYLSDPNNEQF
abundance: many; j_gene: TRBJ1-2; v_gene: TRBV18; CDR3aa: ASSLERDYGYT
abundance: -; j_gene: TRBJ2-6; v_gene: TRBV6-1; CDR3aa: AGSTQGVSGANVLT
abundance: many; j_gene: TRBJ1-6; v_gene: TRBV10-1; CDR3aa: ASSPQGAKSYNSPLH
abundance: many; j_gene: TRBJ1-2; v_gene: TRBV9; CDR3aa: ASSVQDRAKIGGYT
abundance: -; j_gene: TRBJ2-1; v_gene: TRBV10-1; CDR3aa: ASSESVLAGNEQF
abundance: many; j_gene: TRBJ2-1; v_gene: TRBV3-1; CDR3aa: ASSQDIGLAF
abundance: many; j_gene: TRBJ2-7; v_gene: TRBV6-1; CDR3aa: ASIQRGVYEQY
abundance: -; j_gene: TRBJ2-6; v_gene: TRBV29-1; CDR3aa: SVMSSSGANVLT
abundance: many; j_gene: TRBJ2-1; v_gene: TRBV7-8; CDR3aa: ASSLGTSGTYNEQF
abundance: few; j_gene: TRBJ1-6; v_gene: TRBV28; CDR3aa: ASSLLGRVGSPLH
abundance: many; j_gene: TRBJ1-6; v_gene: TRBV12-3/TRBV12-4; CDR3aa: ASSPGRSYNSPLH
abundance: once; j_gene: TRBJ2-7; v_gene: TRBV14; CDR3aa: ASSSPHDDYEQY
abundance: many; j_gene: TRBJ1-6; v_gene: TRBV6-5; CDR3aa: ASTPGQNSPLH
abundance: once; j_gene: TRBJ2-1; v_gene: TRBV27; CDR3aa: ASTATDYNEQF
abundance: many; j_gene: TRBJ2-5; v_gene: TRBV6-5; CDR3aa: ASSHNAPGNGETQY
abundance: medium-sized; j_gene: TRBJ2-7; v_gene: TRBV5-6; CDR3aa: ASSSLSTGVFSYEQY
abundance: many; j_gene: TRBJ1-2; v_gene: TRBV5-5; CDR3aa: ASSSGGAGYGYT
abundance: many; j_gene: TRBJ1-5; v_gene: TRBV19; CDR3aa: ASARGNNQPQH
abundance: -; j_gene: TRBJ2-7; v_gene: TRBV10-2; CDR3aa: ASKTGGHEQY
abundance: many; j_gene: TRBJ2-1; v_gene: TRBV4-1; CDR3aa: ASSPSTSGDYNEQF
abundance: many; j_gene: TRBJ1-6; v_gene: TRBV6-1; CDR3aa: ASSEIGVSYNSPLH
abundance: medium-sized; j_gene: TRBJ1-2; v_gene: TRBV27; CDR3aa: ASSFGTSNYGYT
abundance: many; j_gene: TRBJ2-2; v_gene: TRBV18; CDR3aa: ASSRVRNTGELF
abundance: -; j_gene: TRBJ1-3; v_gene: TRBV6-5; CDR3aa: ASSSQDATY
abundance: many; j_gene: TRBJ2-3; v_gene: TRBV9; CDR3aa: ASSGKVPTDTQY
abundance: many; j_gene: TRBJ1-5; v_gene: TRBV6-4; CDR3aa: AGGQGNQPQH
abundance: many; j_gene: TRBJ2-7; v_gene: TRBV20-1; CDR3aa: SARDIGGSFSYEQY
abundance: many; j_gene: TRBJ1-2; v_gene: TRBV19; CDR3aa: ASSITQGGYGYT
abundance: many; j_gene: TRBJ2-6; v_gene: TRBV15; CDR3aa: ATSSKTGAGANVLT